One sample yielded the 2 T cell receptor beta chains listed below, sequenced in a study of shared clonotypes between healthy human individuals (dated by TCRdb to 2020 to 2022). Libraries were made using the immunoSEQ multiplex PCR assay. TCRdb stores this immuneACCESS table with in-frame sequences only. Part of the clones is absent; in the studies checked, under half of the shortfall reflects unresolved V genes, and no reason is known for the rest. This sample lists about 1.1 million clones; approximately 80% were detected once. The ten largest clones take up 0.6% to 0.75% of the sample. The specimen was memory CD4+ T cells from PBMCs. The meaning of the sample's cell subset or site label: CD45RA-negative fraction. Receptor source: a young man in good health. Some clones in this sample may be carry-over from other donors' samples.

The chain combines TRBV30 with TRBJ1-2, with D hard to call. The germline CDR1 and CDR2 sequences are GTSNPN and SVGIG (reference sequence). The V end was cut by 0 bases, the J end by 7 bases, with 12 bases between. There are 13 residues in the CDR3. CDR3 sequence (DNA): TGTGCCTGGAGTGTATTAGCGAGATCTGGCTACACCTTC. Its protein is CAWSVLARSGYTF.

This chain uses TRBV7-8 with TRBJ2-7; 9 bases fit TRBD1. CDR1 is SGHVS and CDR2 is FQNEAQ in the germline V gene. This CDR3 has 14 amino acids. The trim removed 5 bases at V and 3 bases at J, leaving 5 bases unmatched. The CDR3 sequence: CASSAGTGIYEQYF. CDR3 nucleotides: TGTGCCAGCAGCGCGGGGACAGGGATCTACGAGCAGTACTTC.